This T cell receptor beta chain was sequenced in a study of coeliac disease. From germline, CDR1 is MNHNY and CDR2 SVGAGI (reference sequence). Germline trimming cut 5 bases from V and 7 bases from J; bases unmatched to any gene: 4. The CDR3 runs to 12 residues. On this clone: The target antigen is unknown.

Generated by immunoSEQ multiplex PCR, the TCRdb table keeps only in-frame clones and is missing some. The sample gives a few thousand clones, approximately 58% of which show up once; around 19% is in the top ten. Whole-study results and caveats: Intraepithelial and lamina propria fractions were not highly pure.

The sequence was collected from a man aged 55 to 70 with celiac disease on a gluten-free diet. The sequencing input was intraepithelial lymphocytes from the gut. The J gene is TRBJ2-7, the V gene TRBV6-6, with 8 nucleotides matching TRBD1. CDR3 sequence reads: CASSLQGEEQYF. The CDR3 region has the DNA TGTGCCAGCAGTCTACAGGGGGAAGAGCAGTACTTC.